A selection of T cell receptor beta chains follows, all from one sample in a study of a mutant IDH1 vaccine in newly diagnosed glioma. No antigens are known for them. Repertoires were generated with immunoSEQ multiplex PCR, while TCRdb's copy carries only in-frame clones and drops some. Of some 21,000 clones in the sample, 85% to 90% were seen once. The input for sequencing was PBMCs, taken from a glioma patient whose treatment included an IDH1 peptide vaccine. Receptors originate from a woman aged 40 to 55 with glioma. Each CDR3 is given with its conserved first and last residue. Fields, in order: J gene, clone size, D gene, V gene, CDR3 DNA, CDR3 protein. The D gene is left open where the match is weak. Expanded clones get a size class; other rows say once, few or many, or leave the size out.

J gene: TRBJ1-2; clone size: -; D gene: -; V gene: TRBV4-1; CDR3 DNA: TGCGCCAGCAGCCAAGAGGGGAGTAGGGGTAGTGGCTACACCTTC; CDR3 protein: CASSQEGSRGSGYTF
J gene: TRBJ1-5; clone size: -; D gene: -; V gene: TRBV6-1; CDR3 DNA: TGTGCCAGCAAGGACGGGACCTATAGCAATCAGCCCCAGCATTTT; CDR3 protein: CASKDGTYSNQPQHF
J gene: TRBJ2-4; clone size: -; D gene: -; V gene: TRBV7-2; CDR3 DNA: TGTGCCAGCAGCCAAGGGAACATTCAGTACTTC; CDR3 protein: CASSQGNIQYF
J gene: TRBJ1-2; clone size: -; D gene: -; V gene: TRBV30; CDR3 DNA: TGTGCCTGGAGTGACGAAAGAGTGAGCTATGGCTACACCTTC; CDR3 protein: CAWSDERVSYGYTF
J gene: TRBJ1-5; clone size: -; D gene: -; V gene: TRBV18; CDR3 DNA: TGTGCCAGCTCACATGGACGCGACAATCAGCCCCAGCATTTT; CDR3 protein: CASSHGRDNQPQHF
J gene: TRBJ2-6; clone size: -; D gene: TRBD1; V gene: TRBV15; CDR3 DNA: TGTGCCACCAACAGACAGGGGTCAGGGGCCAACGTCCTGACTTTC; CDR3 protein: CATNRQGSGANVLTF
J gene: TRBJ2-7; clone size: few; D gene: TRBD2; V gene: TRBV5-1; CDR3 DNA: TGCGCCAGCAGCTTTTACGTAGGGGGACTAGCGGACTACGAGCAGTACTTC; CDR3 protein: CASSFYVGGLADYEQYF
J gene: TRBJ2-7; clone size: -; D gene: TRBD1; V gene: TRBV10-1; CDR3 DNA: TGCGCCAGCAGCCCCGGGACAGGGGCCCAGGTCGTACTGTACGAGCAGTACTTC; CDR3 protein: CASSPGTGAQVVLYEQYF
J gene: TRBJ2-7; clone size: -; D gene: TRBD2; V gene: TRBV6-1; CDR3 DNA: TGTGCCAGCAGTGAAGTGAGAAGGCGGGAGCCCCTACTGAAGCAGTACTTC; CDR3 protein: CASSEVRRREPLLKQYF
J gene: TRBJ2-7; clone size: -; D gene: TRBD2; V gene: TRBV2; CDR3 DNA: TGTGCCAGCAGTGAAACTAGCGTCAGCTCCTACGAGCAGTACTTC; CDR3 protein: CASSETSVSSYEQYF
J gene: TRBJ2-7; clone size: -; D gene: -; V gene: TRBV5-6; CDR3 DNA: TGTGCCAGCAGCTTCACCAGGGCCGAGCAGTACTTC; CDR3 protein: CASSFTRAEQYF
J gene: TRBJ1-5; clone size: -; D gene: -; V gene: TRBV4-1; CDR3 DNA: TGCGCCAGCAGCCAATCTGGGACAAGTTATAGCAATCAGCCCCAGCATTTT; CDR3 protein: CASSQSGTSYSNQPQHF
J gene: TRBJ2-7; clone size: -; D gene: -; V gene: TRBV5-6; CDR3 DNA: TGTGCCAGCAGCTTTGGTTCGCTCTACGAGCAGTACTTC; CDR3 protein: CASSFGSLYEQYF
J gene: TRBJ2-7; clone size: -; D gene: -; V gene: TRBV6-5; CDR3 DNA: TGTGCCAGCTCCCAGGCAGCATACTTCTACGAGCAGTACTTC; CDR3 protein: CASSQAAYFYEQYF
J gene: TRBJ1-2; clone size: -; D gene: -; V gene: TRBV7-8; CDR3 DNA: TGTGCCAGCAGCTTAAGCCGGGACACCTATGGCTACACCTTC; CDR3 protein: CASSLSRDTYGYTF
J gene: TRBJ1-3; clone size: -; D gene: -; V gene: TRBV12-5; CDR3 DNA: TGTGCTAGTGCCCCCCGATCTGGAAACACCATATATTTT; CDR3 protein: CASAPRSGNTIYF
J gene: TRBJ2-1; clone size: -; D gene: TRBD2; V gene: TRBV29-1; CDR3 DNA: TGCAGCGTTGTAGCGGGGGCCTCCTACAATGAGCAGTTCTTC; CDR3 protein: CSVVAGASYNEQFF
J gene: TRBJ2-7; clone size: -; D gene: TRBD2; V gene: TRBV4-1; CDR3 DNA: TGCGCCAGCAGCCAAGTAGCGGGTCAGACCTACGAGCAGTACTTC; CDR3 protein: CASSQVAGQTYEQYF
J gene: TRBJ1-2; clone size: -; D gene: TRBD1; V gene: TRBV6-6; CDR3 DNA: TGTGCCAGCAGTCCGACAGGGGACTATGGCTACACCTTC; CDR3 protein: CASSPTGDYGYTF
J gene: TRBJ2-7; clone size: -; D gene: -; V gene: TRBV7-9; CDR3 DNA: TGTGCCAGCAGCTTAGCCCCTCAAGGGGGCTACGAGCAGTACTTC; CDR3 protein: CASSLAPQGGYEQYF
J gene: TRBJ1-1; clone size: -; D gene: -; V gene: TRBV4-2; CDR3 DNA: TGTGCCAGCAGCCAGACAGGGAACACTGAAGCTTTCTTT; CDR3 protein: CASSQTGNTEAFF
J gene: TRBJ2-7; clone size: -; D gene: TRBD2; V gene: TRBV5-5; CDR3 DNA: TGTGCCAGCAGCTCCCGGCTGCTAGCGGGGTCCGAGCAGTACTTC; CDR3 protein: CASSSRLLAGSEQYF
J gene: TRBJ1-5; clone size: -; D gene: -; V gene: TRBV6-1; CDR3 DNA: TGTGCCAGCAGTGAAGGGGCCGGGACAAGGGTCCCTTGGCCCCAGCATTTT; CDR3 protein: CASSEGAGTRVPWPQHF